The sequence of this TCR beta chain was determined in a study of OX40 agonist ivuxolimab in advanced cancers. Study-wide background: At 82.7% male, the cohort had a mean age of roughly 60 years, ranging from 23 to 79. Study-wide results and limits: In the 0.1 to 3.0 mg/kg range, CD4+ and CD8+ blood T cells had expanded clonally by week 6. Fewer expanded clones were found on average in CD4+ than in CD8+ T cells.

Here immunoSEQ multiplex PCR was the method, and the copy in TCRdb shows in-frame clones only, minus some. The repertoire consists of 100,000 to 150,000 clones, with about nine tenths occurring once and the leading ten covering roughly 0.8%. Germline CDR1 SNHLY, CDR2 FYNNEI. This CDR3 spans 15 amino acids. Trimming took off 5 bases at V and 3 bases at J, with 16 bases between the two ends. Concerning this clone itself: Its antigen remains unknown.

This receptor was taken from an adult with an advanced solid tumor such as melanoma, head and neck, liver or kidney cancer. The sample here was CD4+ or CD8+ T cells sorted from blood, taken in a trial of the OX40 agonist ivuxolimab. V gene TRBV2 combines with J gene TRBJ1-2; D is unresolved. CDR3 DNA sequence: TGTGCCAGCAGTATCTCGAACAGAAACCACTATGGCTACACCTTC. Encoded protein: CASSISNRNHYGYTF.